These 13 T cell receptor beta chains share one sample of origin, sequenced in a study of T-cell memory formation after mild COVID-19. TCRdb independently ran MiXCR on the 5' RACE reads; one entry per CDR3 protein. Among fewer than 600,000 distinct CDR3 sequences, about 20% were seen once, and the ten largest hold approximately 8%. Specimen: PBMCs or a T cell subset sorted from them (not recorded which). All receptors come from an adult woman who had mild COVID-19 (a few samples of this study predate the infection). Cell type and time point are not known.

CDR3 DNA: TGTGCCAGCAGTGAATCGGGAGGCCAGGGTGAGGAGAAACTGTTTTTT. Amino acids: CASSESGGQGEEKLFF. The chain carries TRBV25-1 and TRBJ1-4, with a possible D match to TRBD1 (5 bases). Germline lookup yields CDR1 MGHDK and CDR2 SYGVNS. The CDR3 has 16 amino acids. V was clipped by 1 base and J by 11 bases, with 20 bases between them.

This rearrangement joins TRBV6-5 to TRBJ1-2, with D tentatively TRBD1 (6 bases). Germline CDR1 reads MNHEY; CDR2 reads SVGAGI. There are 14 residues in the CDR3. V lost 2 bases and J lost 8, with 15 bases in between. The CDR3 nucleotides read TGTGCCAGCAGTTACCAGCGGACAGCCGAAGGCTACACCTTC. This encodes CASSYQRTAEGYTF.

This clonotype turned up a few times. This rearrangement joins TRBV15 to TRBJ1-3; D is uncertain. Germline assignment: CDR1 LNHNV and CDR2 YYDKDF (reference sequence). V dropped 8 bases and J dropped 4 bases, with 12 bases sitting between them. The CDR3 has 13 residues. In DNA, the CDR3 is TGTGCCACCCGAGACTGGCAAGGAAACACCATATATTTT. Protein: CATRDWQGNTIYF. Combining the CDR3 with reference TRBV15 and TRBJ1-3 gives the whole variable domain DAMVIQNPRYQVTQFGKPVTLSCSQTLNHNVMYWYQQKSSQAPKLLFHYYDKDFNNEADTPDNFQSRRPNTSFCFLDIRSPGLGDTAMYLCATRDWQGNTIYFGEGSWLTVV.

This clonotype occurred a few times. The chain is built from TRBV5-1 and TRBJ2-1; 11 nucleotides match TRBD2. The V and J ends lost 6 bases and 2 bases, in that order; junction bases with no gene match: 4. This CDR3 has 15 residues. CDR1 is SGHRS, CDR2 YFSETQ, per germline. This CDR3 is CASTPSGRTYNEQFF. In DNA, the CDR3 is TGCGCCAGCACCCCTAGCGGGAGGACCTACAATGAGCAGTTCTTC.

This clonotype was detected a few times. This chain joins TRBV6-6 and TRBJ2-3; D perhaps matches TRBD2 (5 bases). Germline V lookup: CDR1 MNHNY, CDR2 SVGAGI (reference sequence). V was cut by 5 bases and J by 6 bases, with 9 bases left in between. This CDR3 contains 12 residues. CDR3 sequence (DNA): TGTGCCAGCAGTCCAACGGGGGATACGCAGTATTTT. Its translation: CASSPTGDTQYF.

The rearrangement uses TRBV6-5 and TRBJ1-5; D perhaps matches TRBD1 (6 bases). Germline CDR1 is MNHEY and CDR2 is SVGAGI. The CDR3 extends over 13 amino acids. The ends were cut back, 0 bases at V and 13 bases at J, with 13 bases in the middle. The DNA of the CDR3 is TGTGCCAGCAGTTACTCAAGCCAGGGGAGTCAGCATTTT. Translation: CASSYSSQGSQHF.

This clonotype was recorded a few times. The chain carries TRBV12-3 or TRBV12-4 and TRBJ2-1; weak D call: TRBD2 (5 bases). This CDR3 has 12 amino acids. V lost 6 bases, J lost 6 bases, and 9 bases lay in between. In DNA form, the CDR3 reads TGTGCCAGCAGCAAGGACTCCAATGAGCAGTTCTTC. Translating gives CASSKDSNEQFF.

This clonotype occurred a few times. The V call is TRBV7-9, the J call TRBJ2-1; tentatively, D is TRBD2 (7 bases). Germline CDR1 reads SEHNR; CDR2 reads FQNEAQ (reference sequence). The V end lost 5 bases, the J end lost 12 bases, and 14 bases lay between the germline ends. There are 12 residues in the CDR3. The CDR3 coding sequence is TGTGCCAGCAGCCCCGGGGGGCCAAGGCAGTTCTTC. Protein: CASSPGGPRQFF.

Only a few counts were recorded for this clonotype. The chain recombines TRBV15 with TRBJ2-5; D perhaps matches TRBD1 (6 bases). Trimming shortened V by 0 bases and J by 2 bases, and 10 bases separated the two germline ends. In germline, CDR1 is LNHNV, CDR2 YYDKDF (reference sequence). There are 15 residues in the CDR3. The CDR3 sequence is CATSREPQGQETQYF. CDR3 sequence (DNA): TGTGCCACCAGCAGAGAGCCACAGGGACAAGAGACCCAGTACTTC.

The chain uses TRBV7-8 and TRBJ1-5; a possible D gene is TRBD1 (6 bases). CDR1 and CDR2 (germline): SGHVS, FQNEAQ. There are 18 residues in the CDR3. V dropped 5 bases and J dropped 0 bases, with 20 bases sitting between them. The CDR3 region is CASSPTVDSFYSNQPQHF. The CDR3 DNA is TGTGCCAGCAGCCCCACTGTGGACAGTTTCTATAGCAATCAGCCCCAGCATTTT. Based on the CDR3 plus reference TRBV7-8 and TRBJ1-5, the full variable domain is GAGVSQSPRYKVAKRGQDVALRCDPISGHVSLFWYQQALGQGPEFLTYFQNEAQLDKSGLPSDRFFAERPEGSVSTLKIQRTQQEDSAVYLCASSPTVDSFYSNQPQHFGDGTRLSIL.

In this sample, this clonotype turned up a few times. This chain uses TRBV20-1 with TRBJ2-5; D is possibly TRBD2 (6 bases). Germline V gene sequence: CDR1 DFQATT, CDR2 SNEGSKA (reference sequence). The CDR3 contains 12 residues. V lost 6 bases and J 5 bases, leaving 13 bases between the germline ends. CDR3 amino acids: CSARDLEETQYF. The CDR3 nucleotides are TGCAGTGCAAGGGACTTAGAGGAGACCCAGTACTTC.

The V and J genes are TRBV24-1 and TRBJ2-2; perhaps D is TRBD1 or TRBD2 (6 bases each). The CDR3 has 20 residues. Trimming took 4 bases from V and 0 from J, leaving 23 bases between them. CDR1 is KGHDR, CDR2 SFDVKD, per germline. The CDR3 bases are TGTGCCACCAGTGACATGGGGGGCCTTGGCTTGTTGTCGAACACCGGGGAGCTGTTTTTT. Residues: CATSDMGGLGLLSNTGELFF.

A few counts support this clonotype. This CDR3 is CASSITLTSGMEDTQYF. DNA for the CDR3: TGTGCCAGCAGCATTACCCTTACTAGCGGGATGGAGGATACGCAGTATTTT. This chain joins TRBV13 and TRBJ2-3, with 10 positions matching TRBD2. The germline gives CDR1 PRHDT, CDR2 FYEKMQ (reference sequence). The J segment lost 6 bases and the V segment lost 5 bases, leaving 14 bases of the junction unmatched. There are 17 residues in the CDR3.